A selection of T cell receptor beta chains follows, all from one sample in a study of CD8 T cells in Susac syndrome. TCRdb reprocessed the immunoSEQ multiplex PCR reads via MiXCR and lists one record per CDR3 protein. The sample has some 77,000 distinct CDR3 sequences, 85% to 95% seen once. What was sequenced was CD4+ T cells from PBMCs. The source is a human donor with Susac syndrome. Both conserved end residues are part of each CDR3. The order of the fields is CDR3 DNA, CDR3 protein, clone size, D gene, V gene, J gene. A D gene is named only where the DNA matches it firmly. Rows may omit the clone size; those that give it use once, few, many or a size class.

CDR3nt: TGTGCCAGCAGTTTTAGGGGCGAAGCTTTCTTT
CDR3aa: CASSFRGEAFF
abundance: NA
d_gene: NA
v_gene: TRBV7-9
j_gene: TRBJ1-1

CDR3nt: TGTGCCTGGACGGCGGGGAACACAGATACGCAGTATTTT
CDR3aa: CAWTAGNTDTQYF
abundance: NA
d_gene: NA
v_gene: TRBV30
j_gene: TRBJ2-3

CDR3nt: TGTGCCAGCAGTTTAACAGGGAACCAGCAGTACTTC
CDR3aa: CASSLTGNQQYF
abundance: NA
d_gene: NA
v_gene: TRBV7-2
j_gene: TRBJ2-7

CDR3nt: TGTGCCAGCAGTTTCTCGGGGCTAACCGGGGAGCTGTTTTTT
CDR3aa: CASSFSGLTGELFF
abundance: NA
d_gene: NA
v_gene: TRBV27
j_gene: TRBJ2-2

CDR3nt: TGTGCCAGCACCTTGCGAGAGTACTATGGCTACACCTTC
CDR3aa: CASTLREYYGYTF
abundance: NA
d_gene: NA
v_gene: TRBV12-3/TRBV12-4
j_gene: TRBJ1-2

CDR3nt: TGTGCCATCAGGAGGGACGCGACTGGGGCCAACGTCCTGACTTTC
CDR3aa: CAIRRDATGANVLTF
abundance: NA
d_gene: NA
v_gene: TRBV10-3
j_gene: TRBJ2-6

CDR3nt: TGTGCCAGCACCTACGACGGGGCTAACTATGGCTACACCTTC
CDR3aa: CASTYDGANYGYTF
abundance: NA
d_gene: NA
v_gene: TRBV6-2/TRBV6-3
j_gene: TRBJ1-2

CDR3nt: TGCGCCAGCAGCTTGGTTGCGGGGAACTACAATGAGCAGTTCTTC
CDR3aa: CASSLVAGNYNEQFF
abundance: NA
d_gene: NA
v_gene: TRBV5-1
j_gene: TRBJ2-1

CDR3nt: TGTGCCTGGAGGGCCCCCGGGGGGCGCGGGGGACTTCAGCCCCAGCATTTT
CDR3aa: CAWRAPGGRGGLQPQHF
abundance: NA
d_gene: NA
v_gene: TRBV30
j_gene: TRBJ1-5

CDR3nt: TGTGCCAGCAGCCAATCATTAGCGGGAGCTGGCACAGATACGCAGTATTTT
CDR3aa: CASSQSLAGAGTDTQYF
abundance: NA
d_gene: TRBD2
v_gene: TRBV7-2
j_gene: TRBJ2-3

CDR3nt: TGTGCCAGCAGCAAACGGACAGCCGTTAATTCACCCCTCCACTTT
CDR3aa: CASSKRTAVNSPLHF
abundance: NA
d_gene: NA
v_gene: TRBV11-2
j_gene: TRBJ1-6

CDR3nt: TGTGCCAGCAGTACCGATTGGGCGTCCTACAATGAGCAGTTCTTC
CDR3aa: CASSTDWASYNEQFF
abundance: NA
d_gene: NA
v_gene: TRBV6-5
j_gene: TRBJ2-1

CDR3nt: TGTGCCAGCACCCGGGAGTACGAGCAGTACTTC
CDR3aa: CASTREYEQYF
abundance: NA
d_gene: NA
v_gene: TRBV2
j_gene: TRBJ2-7

CDR3nt: TGTGCCAGCAGCCAAGCCGTGAGACAGGGAACAGATACGCAGTATTTT
CDR3aa: CASSQAVRQGTDTQYF
abundance: NA
d_gene: TRBD1
v_gene: TRBV14
j_gene: TRBJ2-3

CDR3nt: TGTGCCAGCAGCCGCCGGAGTTCGGGAGGGCCGGTTGAGCAGTTCTTC
CDR3aa: CASSRRSSGGPVEQFF
abundance: NA
d_gene: TRBD2
v_gene: TRBV7-2
j_gene: TRBJ2-1

CDR3nt: TGTGCCAGCAGCACCAACAGGGGCCCTTCCTACGAGCAGTACTTC
CDR3aa: CASSTNRGPSYEQYF
abundance: NA
d_gene: TRBD1
v_gene: TRBV28
j_gene: TRBJ2-7

CDR3nt: TGTGCCAGCAGCCCACCCGGACAGATGAACACTGAAGCTTTCTTT
CDR3aa: CASSPPGQMNTEAFF
abundance: NA
d_gene: NA
v_gene: TRBV7-9
j_gene: TRBJ1-1

CDR3nt: TGCAGCACCTGGGACAGGGCGTACAATGAGCAGTTCTTC
CDR3aa: CSTWDRAYNEQFF
abundance: NA
d_gene: TRBD1
v_gene: TRBV29-1
j_gene: TRBJ2-1

CDR3nt: TGTGCCAGCAGCTCGACAGGGGTAACGTACGAGCAGTACTTC
CDR3aa: CASSSTGVTYEQYF
abundance: NA
d_gene: TRBD1
v_gene: TRBV7-9
j_gene: TRBJ2-7

CDR3nt: TGTGCCAGCAGCCAAGACCGGCGAGGGGGACGAGGGACTGAAGCTTTCTTT
CDR3aa: CASSQDRRGGRGTEAFF
abundance: NA
d_gene: NA
v_gene: TRBV14
j_gene: TRBJ1-1

CDR3nt: TGCAGTGCTAGAGGCGGGAGCTCCTACGAGCAGTACTTC
CDR3aa: CSARGGSSYEQYF
abundance: NA
d_gene: TRBD2
v_gene: TRBV20-1
j_gene: TRBJ2-7

CDR3nt: TGTGCCAGCAGTTCCGCGGGAGGGCCCGTGGAGACCCAGTACTTC
CDR3aa: CASSSAGGPVETQYF
abundance: NA
d_gene: TRBD2
v_gene: TRBV28
j_gene: TRBJ2-5

CDR3nt: TGTGCCAGCAGTTTATACGGCCGGATCGCTGAAGCTTTCTTT
CDR3aa: CASSLYGRIAEAFF
abundance: NA
d_gene: NA
v_gene: TRBV27
j_gene: TRBJ1-1

CDR3nt: TGTGCCAGCAGCTTGCCCACAGCGGGAGGGCCCCACGAGCAGTACTTC
CDR3aa: CASSLPTAGGPHEQYF
abundance: NA
d_gene: TRBD2
v_gene: TRBV7-6
j_gene: TRBJ2-7

CDR3nt: TGCAGTGCTAGAGTCTACGCGGCCCCTAGCACAGATACGCAGTATTTT
CDR3aa: CSARVYAAPSTDTQYF
abundance: once
d_gene: NA
v_gene: TRBV20-1
j_gene: TRBJ2-3

CDR3nt: TGTGCCTGGAGTCGGGGGGGGCAATACGAGCAGTACTTC
CDR3aa: CAWSRGGQYEQYF
abundance: NA
d_gene: TRBD2
v_gene: TRBV30
j_gene: TRBJ2-7

CDR3nt: TGTGCCAGCAGCTGTCTAGCGGGGTACCCAGATACGCAGTATTTT
CDR3aa: CASSCLAGYPDTQYF
abundance: NA
d_gene: TRBD2
v_gene: TRBV7-6
j_gene: TRBJ2-3

CDR3nt: TGTGCCAGTAGCCTCCCCACTAGCGGGGGGAAAGAGACCCAGTACTTC
CDR3aa: CASSLPTSGGKETQYF
abundance: NA
d_gene: TRBD2
v_gene: TRBV19
j_gene: TRBJ2-5

CDR3nt: TGCAGCGTTGAGAGGCAGGGTCGACAGCCCCAGCATTTT
CDR3aa: CSVERQGRQPQHF
abundance: NA
d_gene: NA
v_gene: TRBV29-1
j_gene: TRBJ1-5

CDR3nt: TGTGCCAGCAGTCGATCACACTACGAGCAGTACTTC
CDR3aa: CASSRSHYEQYF
abundance: NA
d_gene: NA
v_gene: TRBV6-5
j_gene: TRBJ2-7

CDR3nt: TGTGCCAGCAGTAGGACAGGGTTTGGCACAGATACGCAGTATTTT
CDR3aa: CASSRTGFGTDTQYF
abundance: NA
d_gene: TRBD1
v_gene: TRBV2
j_gene: TRBJ2-3

CDR3nt: TGTGCCAGTAGTATTGGTGGGTTCCTGAACACTGAAGCTTTCTTT
CDR3aa: CASSIGGFLNTEAFF
abundance: NA
d_gene: NA
v_gene: TRBV19
j_gene: TRBJ1-1

CDR3nt: TGTGCCAGCTCACAGGCGGACGAGCAGTACTTC
CDR3aa: CASSQADEQYF
abundance: NA
d_gene: NA
v_gene: TRBV18
j_gene: TRBJ2-7

CDR3nt: TGTGCCACCAGTGTAACCGGGACAGGGCACGCTTTCTTT
CDR3aa: CATSVTGTGHAFF
abundance: NA
d_gene: TRBD1
v_gene: TRBV24-1
j_gene: TRBJ1-1

CDR3nt: TGCAGTGTCCCTGGACGGACGAACACTGAAGCTTTCTTT
CDR3aa: CSVPGRTNTEAFF
abundance: NA
d_gene: NA
v_gene: TRBV20-1
j_gene: TRBJ1-1

CDR3nt: TGCAGTGCTAGAGGGCGGGAGGGCGGTCTAAATTCACCCCTCCACTTT
CDR3aa: CSARGREGGLNSPLHF
abundance: once
d_gene: NA
v_gene: TRBV20-1
j_gene: TRBJ1-6

CDR3nt: TGTGCCAGCTCACCACGAATGGAAATACAGGGTAGCAATCAGCCCCAGCATTTT
CDR3aa: CASSPRMEIQGSNQPQHF
abundance: once
d_gene: NA
v_gene: TRBV18
j_gene: TRBJ1-5

CDR3nt: TGTGCCTGGACCGTACAGAACACCCTCTCAGATACGCAGTATTTT
CDR3aa: CAWTVQNTLSDTQYF
abundance: NA
d_gene: NA
v_gene: TRBV30
j_gene: TRBJ2-3

CDR3nt: TGTGCCAGCAGTGCCCCCCCGGCCCGGACAGGGGTTCTCTCTGGGGCCAACGTCCTGACTTTC
CDR3aa: CASSAPPARTGVLSGANVLTF
abundance: NA
d_gene: TRBD1
v_gene: TRBV6-1
j_gene: TRBJ2-6

CDR3nt: TGTGCCAGCAGCTTAGCAGGGGGCGGTCAGTCCCAGCATTTT
CDR3aa: CASSLAGGGQSQHF
abundance: NA
d_gene: TRBD1
v_gene: TRBV7-8
j_gene: TRBJ1-5

CDR3nt: TGCAGTGCGGCAAAGGAGCTAATGAACACTGAAGCTTTCTTT
CDR3aa: CSAAKELMNTEAFF
abundance: NA
d_gene: NA
v_gene: TRBV20-1
j_gene: TRBJ1-1

CDR3nt: TGTGCCAGCATCTTAGCGGGCCTTCAACGGGATACGCAGTATTTT
CDR3aa: CASILAGLQRDTQYF
abundance: NA
d_gene: TRBD2
v_gene: TRBV25-1
j_gene: TRBJ2-3

CDR3nt: TGCGCCAGCAGCTTGAGGACAGCTCCCTACGAGCAGTACTTC
CDR3aa: CASSLRTAPYEQYF
abundance: NA
d_gene: NA
v_gene: TRBV5-1
j_gene: TRBJ2-7

CDR3nt: TGTGCCAGCAGCTTATTGCCTGCGACCTCGGAGAAATCAGGGCAGTACTTC
CDR3aa: CASSLLPATSEKSGQYF
abundance: NA
d_gene: NA
v_gene: TRBV7-8
j_gene: TRBJ2-7

CDR3nt: TGTGCCAGCAGCTCGACCCTATACACCGGGGAGCTGTTTTTT
CDR3aa: CASSSTLYTGELFF
abundance: NA
d_gene: NA
v_gene: TRBV28
j_gene: TRBJ2-2

CDR3nt: TGCGCCAGCAGCTCCACCAGCGGGGGGGGCGAGCAGTACTTC
CDR3aa: CASSSTSGGGEQYF
abundance: NA
d_gene: TRBD2
v_gene: TRBV5-1
j_gene: TRBJ2-7

CDR3nt: TGTGCCAGCACCCTAAGGGACAGAAGCACCGGGGAGCTGTTTTTT
CDR3aa: CASTLRDRSTGELFF
abundance: NA
d_gene: TRBD1
v_gene: TRBV28
j_gene: TRBJ2-2

CDR3nt: TGTGCCAGTAATGCAGCGGTTAACACCGGGGAGCTGTTTTTT
CDR3aa: CASNAAVNTGELFF
abundance: NA
d_gene: NA
v_gene: TRBV19
j_gene: TRBJ2-2

CDR3nt: TGTGCCAGCAGTTTAGAAGGCGGGGAGCTGTTTTTT
CDR3aa: CASSLEGGELFF
abundance: NA
d_gene: NA
v_gene: TRBV27
j_gene: TRBJ2-2

CDR3nt: TGTGCCAGCAGAGAAGAGACAAGGGGGCAAGAGACCCAGTACTTC
CDR3aa: CASREETRGQETQYF
abundance: once
d_gene: NA
v_gene: TRBV2
j_gene: TRBJ2-5

CDR3nt: TGCAGTGCCCGAGAAGCCGGGACAGGGGGCGCGGGAGAGACCCAGTACTTC
CDR3aa: CSAREAGTGGAGETQYF
abundance: NA
d_gene: TRBD1
v_gene: TRBV20-1
j_gene: TRBJ2-5

CDR3nt: TGTGCCAGCAGCCAACAGGGCGTGGAGCTGTTTTTT
CDR3aa: CASSQQGVELFF
abundance: once
d_gene: NA
v_gene: TRBV11-2
j_gene: TRBJ2-2